This T cell receptor (beta chain) was sequenced for a study of Ad26.COV2.S vaccination and SARS-CoV-2 variants. The assay was immunoSEQ multiplex PCR, and TCRdb's table has in-frame clones only and misses some. Altogether about 460,000 clones are present, about 88% being singletons, with the ten largest covering about 1.5%. With 7 bases clipped from V and 0 bases from J, the junction kept 22 bases outside the gene matches. Germline V gene data show CDR1 as SNHLY and CDR2 as FYNNEI. CDR3 length: 20 residues. The treatment denotes: 15 to 20 received Ad26.COV2.S at low or high dose, single or two shots; about five received placebo; per-sample allocation not given. Sampling happened 63 days after the first vaccine or placebo injection.

This chain uses TRBV2 with TRBJ2-3; TRBD2 matches 7 bases. Sequenced material: peripheral blood, taken in a trial of Ad26.COV2.S vaccine versus placebo. This TCR was recovered from a person aged 18-60 years who received the Ad26.COV2.S COVID-19 vaccine or a placebo. The CDR3 reads CASKILAEPSFHSSTDTQYF. CDR3 nucleotides: TGTGCCAGCAAAATTCTAGCGGAACCCTCATTTCATTCTAGCACAGATACGCAGTATTTT.